This TCR beta chain is from a study of regulatory T cells in long-lasting Graves disease. The V gene's germline CDR1 is SGHRS and CDR2 YFSETQ. Trimming took off 1 base at V and 4 bases at J, with 8 bases between the two ends. The CDR3 spans 14 residues. The TCR beta library used iRepertoire HTBI primers with Arm-PCR amplification of CDR3. TCRdb used MiXCR to reprocess the multiplex PCR reads, holding one entry per CDR3 protein. This table has approximately 390,000 distinct CDR3 sequences, around 16% appearing once. The time point: newly diagnosed GD, antithyroid drugs for less than 3 months. Making the TCR library involved RNA that had been extracted from PBMCs. In its sample, this clonotype was seen many times. The data were also submitted as part of a second study, on T cells in Graves' hyperthyroidism and ophthalmopathy.

This TCR came from a woman under 30 with Graves disease. The specimen comprised peripheral blood mononuclear cells (PBMCs), sampled at new diagnosis, from a patient treated with antithyroid drugs. The rearrangement uses TRBV5-1 and TRBJ2-2; tentatively, D is TRBD2 (6 bases). The CDR3 bases are TGCGCCAGCAGCTTGTTTAGCGGCACCGGGGAGCTGTTTTTT. Its protein product is CASSLFSGTGELFF. The whole variable domain, filled in from reference TRBV5-1 and TRBJ2-2, reads KAGVTQTPRYLIKTRGQQVTLSCSPISGHRSVSWYQQTPGQGLQFLFEYFSETQRNKGNFPGRFSGRQFSNSRSEMNVSTLELGDSALYLCASSLFSGTGELFFGEGSRLTVL.